The T cell receptor beta chain described here comes from a study of OX40 agonist ivuxolimab in advanced cancers. Study in general: Participants, 75% to 90% male, averaged approximately 56 years of age, ranging from about 20 to 80. People who had prior anti-PD-1, anti-PD-L1 or anti-CTLA-4 therapy could take part, and around 40% had some.

This CDR3 comprises 12 residues. The germline V gene encodes CDR1 SEHNR and CDR2 FQNEAQ (reference sequence). J lost 8 bases, V lost 3 bases, and 0 bases had no gene match. Clones were read by immunoSEQ multiplex PCR, and TCRdb kept only the in-frame ones, dropping some. The data contain 85,000 to 90,000 clones, more than 70% of them seen just once; the ten biggest clones take up approximately 0.2%. The sample here was CD4+ or CD8+ T cells sorted from blood, taken in a trial of the OX40 agonist ivuxolimab. The TCR was taken from an adult with an advanced solid tumor such as melanoma, head and neck, liver or kidney cancer. This chain links TRBV7-9 with TRBJ1-2, with 10 bases identical to TRBD1. CDR3 DNA: TGTGCCAGCAGCTTGACAGGGGGCGGCTACACCTTC. Protein: CASSLTGGGYTF.